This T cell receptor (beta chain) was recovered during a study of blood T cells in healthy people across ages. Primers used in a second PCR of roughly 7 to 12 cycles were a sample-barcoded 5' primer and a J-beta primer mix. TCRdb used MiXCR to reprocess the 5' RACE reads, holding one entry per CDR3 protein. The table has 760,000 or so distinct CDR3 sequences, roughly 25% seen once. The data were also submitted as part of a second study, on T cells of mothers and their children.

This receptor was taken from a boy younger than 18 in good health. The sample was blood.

In nucleotides, the CDR3 is TGTGCCAGTAAGGGGACTACTAATGAAAAACTGTTTTTT. It yields the protein CASKGTTNEKLFF. The chain carries TRBV12-3 or TRBV12-4 and TRBJ1-4; the D gene is possibly TRBD1 (5 bases). Deletions cut 9 bases from V and 2 bases from J, with 10 bases between. This CDR3 has 13 residues.